A single sample is the source of the 8 T cell receptor beta chains below, sequenced in a study of blood T cell repertoires in COVID-19 (TCRdb year 2020). The method was the immunoSEQ multiplex PCR assay. The clones in this table, taken by TCRdb from immuneACCESS, are in-frame only. Not every clone is retained; where verified, under half of the shortfall comes from an unresolved V gene, and the cause of the rest is unknown. Here the sample has 650,000 to 800,000 clones; around 89% occur a single time. 0.2% to 0.3% of the sample is held by the ten biggest clonotypes. The sample taken for sequencing was peripheral blood. Source of these receptors: a woman between 18 and 29 years old with acute or convalescent COVID-19.

This clone has a handful of counts. The rearrangement links TRBV9 to TRBJ2-2; 8 nucleotides match TRBD1. V trimming: 4 bases; J trimming: 6 bases; junction bases outside the gene matches: 11. The CDR3 has 16 residues. Germline CDR1 reads SGDLS; CDR2 reads YYNGEE. This CDR3 reads CASSYRTGIWPGELFF. Here the CDR3 DNA reads TGTGCCAGCAGCTACCGGACAGGGATATGGCCCGGGGAGCTGTTTTTT.

The chain links TRBV5-5 to TRBJ1-3, with 10 bases identical to TRBD1. The junction had 1 base not matched to a gene; V was cut back by 0 bases and J by 4 bases. The CDR3 totals 15 residues. Germline V gene data show CDR1 as SGHKS and CDR2 as YYEKEE (reference sequence). CDR3 amino acids: CASSLEGQGGNTIYF. The CDR3 coding sequence is TGTGCCAGCAGCTTGGAGGGACAGGGGGGAAACACCATATATTTT.

The chain joins TRBV19 to TRBJ2-5, with TRBD2 as a possible D gene (5 bases). V was pared by 1 base and J by 9 bases, with 18 bases between. CDR1 LNHDA and CDR2 SQIVND come from the germline V gene (reference sequence). This CDR3 is built from 15 residues. The CDR3 sequence is CASSIVEAGSEAQYF. The CDR3 nucleotides are TGTGCCAGTAGTATAGTAGAGGCGGGCAGTGAGGCCCAGTACTTC.

This chain connects TRBV6-2 or TRBV6-3 to TRBJ1-6; TRBD1 might be the D (5 bases). Germline CDR1 MNHEY, CDR2 SVGEGT. V was pared by 2 bases and J by 6 bases, with 11 bases between. This CDR3 is 15 amino acids long. The CDR3 is CASSYQTASNSPLHF. Here the CDR3 DNA reads TGTGCCAGCAGTTACCAGACAGCTAGTAATTCACCCCTCCACTTT.

This chain connects TRBV12-3 or TRBV12-4 to TRBJ1-1, with D possibly being TRBD1 (5 bases). The CDR3 consists of 13 residues. V gave up 5 bases and J gave up 4 bases, with 11 bases separating them. The CDR3 sequence is CASSGARGTEAFF. The CDR3 DNA follows: TGTGCCAGCAGTGGAGCTAGGGGCACTGAAGCTTTCTTT.

This clone was picked up one time. The chain couples TRBV24-1 to TRBJ2-1; D may be TRBD2 (6 bases). Germline CDR1 is KGHDR and CDR2 is SFDVKD. Deletions cut 6 bases from V and 9 bases from J, with 14 bases between. This CDR3 is 13 amino acids long. The DNA of the CDR3 is TGTGCCACCAGTTCAAAGGGAGGCGGTGAGCAGTTCTTC. This encodes CATSSKGGGEQFF.

The chain employs TRBV28 and TRBJ1-2; TRBD1 matches 10 bases. Germline V gene data show CDR1 as MDHEN and CDR2 as SYDVKM. The CDR3 sequence is 16 residues long. J gave up 1 base and V 5 bases, and 7 bases lay outside the gene matches. Here the CDR3 DNA reads TGTGCCAGCAGTCGTCCCGGGACAGGGGATAACTATGGCTACACCTTC. It specifies CASSRPGTGDNYGYTF.

This chain connects TRBV19 to TRBJ1-5, with D possibly TRBD1 on 6 matching bases. The CDR3 totals 13 residues. Germline lookup yields CDR1 LNHDA and CDR2 SQIVND (reference sequence). V shed 1 base and J shed 5 bases, with 6 bases lying between them. In nucleotides, the CDR3 is TGTGCCAGTAGTATAGCAGGGGATCAGCCCCAGCATTTT. This translates into CASSIAGDQPQHF.